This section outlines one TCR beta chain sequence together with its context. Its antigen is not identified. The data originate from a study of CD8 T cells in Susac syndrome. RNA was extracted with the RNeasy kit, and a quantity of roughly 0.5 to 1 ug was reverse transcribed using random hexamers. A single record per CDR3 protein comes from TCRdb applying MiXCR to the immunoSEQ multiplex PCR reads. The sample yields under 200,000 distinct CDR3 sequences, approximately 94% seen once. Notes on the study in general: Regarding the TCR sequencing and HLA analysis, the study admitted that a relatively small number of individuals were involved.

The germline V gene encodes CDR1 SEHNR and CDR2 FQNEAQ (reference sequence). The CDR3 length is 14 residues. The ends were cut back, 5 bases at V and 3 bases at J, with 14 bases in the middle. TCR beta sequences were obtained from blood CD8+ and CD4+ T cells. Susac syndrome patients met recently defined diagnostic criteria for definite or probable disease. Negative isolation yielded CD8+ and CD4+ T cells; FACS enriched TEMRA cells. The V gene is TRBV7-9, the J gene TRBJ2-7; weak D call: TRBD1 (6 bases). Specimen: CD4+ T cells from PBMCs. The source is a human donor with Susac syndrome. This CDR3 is CASSPRTAVYEQYF. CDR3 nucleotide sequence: TGTGCCAGCAGCCCGAGGACAGCGGTCTACGAGCAGTACTTC.